A selection of T cell receptor beta chains follows, all from one sample in a study of blood T cell repertoires in COVID-19. Assay: immunoSEQ multiplex PCR; the TCRdb copy retains only in-frame clones and omits some. The data show roughly 120,000 clones, 60% to 85% seen once. Sequencing was done on a sample of peripheral blood. The receptors were gathered from a man in his 70s with acute or convalescent COVID-19. The CDR3 runs from the conserved cysteine through the conserved F or W. D genes are given only for firm matches. Expanded clones are given a class, and other clones once, few, many or no size at all.

V gene,J gene,D gene,clone size,CDR3 DNA,CDR3 protein
TRBV11-3,TRBJ1-2,.,.,TGTGCCAGCAGCGGCAGGGGTGGATATGGCTACACCTTC,CASSGRGGYGYTF
TRBV7-9,TRBJ1-2,.,.,TGTGCCAGCAGCTTAGTATCCCCCAGGGGCAAAGGCTACACCTTC,CASSLVSPRGKGYTF
TRBV30,TRBJ1-4,TRBD1,.,TGTGCCTGGAGTCTGACAGGGGATGAAAAACTGTTTTTT,CAWSLTGDEKLFF
TRBV11-2,TRBJ1-6,.,.,TGTGCCAGCAGCCGCGTGGGACTCTCGGAGTCACCCCTCCACTTT,CASSRVGLSESPLHF
TRBV5-1,TRBJ2-3,TRBD1,.,TGCGCCAGCAGCCATGGACAGGGGCCACTTGACGGCACAGATACGCAGTATTTT,CASSHGQGPLDGTDTQYF
TRBV27,TRBJ1-2,TRBD1,.,TGTGCCAGCAGTTTCCGGACAGGGGGCAAAGATGGCTACACCTTC,CASSFRTGGKDGYTF
TRBV10-3,TRBJ1-4,TRBD1,once,TGTGCCATCAGTGGTCAGGGGGCGGATGAAAAACTGTTTTTT,CAISGQGADEKLFF
TRBV5-1,TRBJ1-1,TRBD1,few,TGCGCCAGCAGCTTGGTGGGGACAGGGGTTGAAGCTTTCTTT,CASSLVGTGVEAFF
TRBV2,TRBJ2-2,TRBD2,.,TGTGCCAGCAGGGCAGGACTAGCGGGGGGGTCGAACACCGGGGAGCTGTTTTTT,CASRAGLAGGSNTGELFF
TRBV23-1,TRBJ1-2,TRBD1,.,TGCGCCAGCAGTCAAGGACCGGACAGGGGAAACGGCTACACCTTC,CASSQGPDRGNGYTF
TRBV13,TRBJ2-7,.,.,TGTGCCAGCCGAACAGGGACCTACGAGCAGTACTTC,CASRTGTYEQYF
TRBV10-3,TRBJ1-6,TRBD1,.,TGTGCCATCACTGCAGGGGGCGGTTCACCCCTCCACTTT,CAITAGGGSPLHF
TRBV4-1,TRBJ2-2,TRBD1,.,TGCGCCAGCAGCCCTGGACAGGGGGCAGGCACCGGGGAGCTGTTTTTT,CASSPGQGAGTGELFF
TRBV27,TRBJ2-2,TRBD1,.,TGTGCCAGCAGTTTTAGGGTGCGGGACAGGGTTATCGCGAACACCGGGGAGCTGTTTTTT,CASSFRVRDRVIANTGELFF
TRBV28,TRBJ1-5,.,.,TGTGCCAGCAGTTTATGGGAGAGCCAGTCGCCCCAGCATTTT,CASSLWESQSPQHF
TRBV6-5,TRBJ2-5,.,.,TGTGCCAGCAGTTACTCTGAAGGGACTGGCCAAGAGACCCAGTACTTC,CASSYSEGTGQETQYF
TRBV19,TRBJ1-1,.,.,TGTGCCAGTAGTATCTCCCCGGACTTAGGAACTGAAGCTTTCTTT,CASSISPDLGTEAFF
TRBV10-3,TRBJ1-1,.,.,TGTGCCATCAGTGAATCCCCCGGTAACACTGAAGCTTTCTTT,CAISESPGNTEAFF
TRBV7-9,TRBJ1-1,TRBD1,.,TGTGCCAGCAGCTCCCCCAGGGACAGTAGCACTGAAGCTTTCTTT,CASSSPRDSSTEAFF
TRBV5-1,TRBJ1-2,TRBD1,.,TGCGCCAGCAGCTTGACAGGGGGCGAAGGCTACACCTTC,CASSLTGGEGYTF
TRBV19,TRBJ1-5,.,.,TGTGCCAGTAGAGGGGTTAGCAATCAGCCCCAGCATTTT,CASRGVSNQPQHF
TRBV29-1,TRBJ2-1,.,.,TGCAGCGTTATTAGACCCCCGGGACTGGATTACAATGAGCAGTTCTTC,CSVIRPPGLDYNEQFF
TRBV7-2,TRBJ2-1,TRBD2,.,TGTGCCAGCAGCTTAGAGCGGGAGGCTGAGCAGTTCTTC,CASSLEREAEQFF
TRBV15,TRBJ2-7,.,.,TGTGCCACCAGCAGGGACGGGAGACAGAGCGAGCAGTACTTC,CATSRDGRQSEQYF
TRBV5-1,TRBJ1-1,TRBD1,.,TGCGCCAGCAGCGACCAGGGGGCAGAGGAGGAAGCTTTCTTT,CASSDQGAEEEAFF
TRBV3-1/TRBV3-2,TRBJ2-1,TRBD2,.,TGTGCCAGCAGCGGCAGGGACTATACATACAATGAGCAGTTCTTC,CASSGRDYTYNEQFF
TRBV5-5,TRBJ2-7,.,.,TGTGCCAGCAGCTGGGACACCTACTACGAGCAGTACTTC,CASSWDTYYEQYF
TRBV7-2,TRBJ2-1,.,.,TGTGCCAGCACCCTGGGGGGGGCGGCGAATGAGCAGTTCTTC,CASTLGGAANEQFF
TRBV30,TRBJ1-2,.,once,TGTGCCTGGAGAGATCGACAGGTTAACTATGGCTACACCTTC,CAWRDRQVNYGYTF
TRBV2,TRBJ2-2,.,.,TGTGCCAGCACTGTTTTCCCCGGGGAGCTGTTTTTT,CASTVFPGELFF
TRBV7-9,TRBJ1-2,.,.,TGTGCCAGCAGCTTAGTCGGCTATGGCTACACCTTC,CASSLVGYGYTF
TRBV7-6,TRBJ1-4,TRBD1,.,TGTGCCAGCAGCTTACAGGTCACAGGGGGAAAACTGTTTTTT,CASSLQVTGGKLFF
TRBV24-1,TRBJ1-5,.,.,TGTGCCACCAGTCGGGGGGTCAGTCAGCCCCAGCATTTT,CATSRGVSQPQHF
TRBV6-2/TRBV6-3,TRBJ2-2,TRBD1,.,TGTGCCAGCAGTTACTCCAGGGACAGGAACACCGGGGAGCTGTTTTTT,CASSYSRDRNTGELFF
TRBV2,TRBJ2-7,TRBD2,.,TGTGCCAGCAGTCTTCGATTAGCGGGACCCTACGAGCAGTACTTC,CASSLRLAGPYEQYF
TRBV2,TRBJ2-6,.,.,TGTGCCAGCAGGTTACAGGGAACGGGGGCCAACGTCCTGACTTTC,CASRLQGTGANVLTF
TRBV27,TRBJ2-1,TRBD1,.,TGTGCCAGCAGTTCGGGACAGGGGAAAAATGAGCAGTTCTTC,CASSSGQGKNEQFF
TRBV10-3,TRBJ1-6,.,.,TGTGCCATCAGTGAGGAAGGTCGGCAGCGAAATTCACCCCTCCACTTT,CAISEEGRQRNSPLHF
TRBV29-1,TRBJ1-2,TRBD1,.,TGCAGCGTTGAAGATCCATGGGACAGTCATGGCTACACCTTC,CSVEDPWDSHGYTF
TRBV9,TRBJ2-5,TRBD1,.,TGTGCCAGCAGCTCAAGGACAGGGGAGTTTGAGACCCAGTACTTC,CASSSRTGEFETQYF
TRBV21-1,TRBJ2-7,.,.,TGTGCCAGCAGCAAAGAGAAGACTTTTCGACCCTACGAGCAGTACTTC,CASSKEKTFRPYEQYF
TRBV7-9,TRBJ2-5,.,.,TGTGCCAGCAGCTTAGTTAGCGGACAAGAGACCCAGTACTTC,CASSLVSGQETQYF
TRBV3-1/TRBV3-2,TRBJ2-7,.,.,TGTGCCAGCAGCCAGGTGGAGAACTACGAGCAGTACTTC,CASSQVENYEQYF
TRBV2,TRBJ2-5,TRBD2,.,TGTGCCAGCAGCCGGGGGGTCTCGGAGACCCAGTACTTC,CASSRGVSETQYF
TRBV18,TRBJ2-5,.,.,TGTGCCAGCTCACCCACGTTCTCAGGGACCCAGTACTTC,CASSPTFSGTQYF
TRBV5-4,TRBJ2-5,TRBD1,.,TGTGCCAGCAGCTCGAGACAGGGGAAAGAGACCCAGTACTTC,CASSSRQGKETQYF
TRBV11-1,TRBJ2-1,TRBD1,.,TGTGCCAGCAGCCTTGTTAGGGACAGGTACAACAATGAGCAGTTCTTC,CASSLVRDRYNNEQFF
TRBV19,TRBJ1-5,TRBD1,once,TGTGCCAGTAGTGATCAGGGGGCAGGGCAGCCCCAGCATTTT,CASSDQGAGQPQHF
TRBV6-5,TRBJ2-3,TRBD2,.,TGTGCCAGCAGTTACTCGGGCGGGAGGGCAACAGATACGCAGTATTTT,CASSYSGGRATDTQYF
TRBV12-3/TRBV12-4,TRBJ2-3,.,.,TGTGCCAGCAGTTGGGGGCGGACAGATACGCAGTATTTT,CASSWGRTDTQYF
TRBV29-1,TRBJ2-7,TRBD1,once,TGCAGCGTGAGGACAGGGTCCTCCTACGAGCAGTACTTC,CSVRTGSSYEQYF
TRBV30,TRBJ1-3,TRBD1,.,TGTGCCTGGAGGGGGTCAGGGGGCTTCTCTGGAAACACCATATATTTT,CAWRGSGGFSGNTIYF
TRBV14,TRBJ2-7,TRBD2,.,TGTGCCAGCAGCCCCCAACTAGCGGGAGCCCAAGAGCAGTACTTC,CASSPQLAGAQEQYF